This is a list of T cell receptor beta chains from one sample in a study of blood T cell repertoires in COVID-19. The data were produced by immunoSEQ multiplex PCR, yet TCRdb's version contains in-frame clones alone and is incomplete. The table has roughly 260,000 clones, 70% to 90% seen once. The sequenced sample was PBMCs or T cells enriched from blood (not recorded which). The receptor source for this set is a woman between 45 and 65 years old who had recovered from COVID-19. Each CDR3 is given with its conserved first and last residue. The D gene is left open where the match is weak. Clone size is given for some rows only: seen once, a few or many times, or a class if the clone is expanded.

TRBV5-1,NA,TRBD1,TRBJ2-2,CASSPPWTGNTGELFF,TGCGCCAGCAGCCCGCCGTGGACAGGGAACACCGGGGAGCTGTTTTTT
TRBV27,NA,NA,TRBJ1-1,CASSLRGLNTEAFF,TGTGCCAGCAGTTTAAGGGGATTGAACACTGAAGCTTTCTTT
TRBV11-3,NA,TRBD2,TRBJ2-1,CASSLEGTSQPGNEQFF,TGTGCCAGCAGCTTAGAAGGGACTAGCCAACCTGGAAATGAGCAGTTCTTC
TRBV5-6,NA,TRBD1,TRBJ1-4,CASSLFSGQGALLVF,TGTGCCAGCAGCTTGTTTTCGGGACAGGGGGCTCTCCTAGTCTTT
TRBV7-3,once,NA,TRBJ1-5,CASSLSLNQPQHF,TGTGCCAGCAGCTTATCCCTAAATCAGCCCCAGCATTTT
TRBV11-2,NA,NA,TRBJ2-1,CASSFSRNEQFF,TGTGCCAGCAGCTTTAGCCGCAATGAGCAGTTCTTC
TRBV7-8,few,NA,TRBJ1-2,CASSLGRRRANYGYTF,TGTGCCAGCAGCTTAGGTCGAAGGCGGGCTAACTATGGCTACACCTTC
TRBV7-3,once,TRBD1,TRBJ2-2,CASSTTGANTGELFF,TGTGCCAGCAGCACCACAGGGGCGAACACCGGGGAGCTGTTTTTT
TRBV9,NA,TRBD1,TRBJ1-3,CASSAGQPGNTIYF,TGTGCCAGCAGCGCGGGACAGCCGGGAAACACCATATATTTT
TRBV6-6,NA,TRBD1,TRBJ2-2,CASSRGQGLNTGELFF,TGTGCCAGCAGTCGGGGACAGGGGTTGAACACCGGGGAGCTGTTTTTT
TRBV27,NA,NA,TRBJ1-1,CASSLRRGGTEAFF,TGTGCCAGCAGTTTGCGGAGGGGGGGCACTGAAGCTTTCTTT
TRBV27,NA,NA,TRBJ2-7,CASSRIPFPTTYEQYF,TGTGCCAGCAGCAGAATCCCCTTCCCCACTACCTACGAGCAGTACTTC
TRBV5-6,NA,TRBD1,TRBJ2-1,CASSLAGTGRYNEQFF,TGTGCCAGCAGCTTGGCTGGGACAGGGCGGTACAATGAGCAGTTCTTC
TRBV6-5,NA,TRBD1,TRBJ1-4,CASSPKQGFVEKLFF,TGTGCCAGCAGCCCAAAACAGGGGTTTGTTGAAAAACTGTTTTTT
TRBV11-1,NA,NA,TRBJ2-7,CASTEGFANYEQYF,TGTGCCAGCACCGAGGGTTTCGCGAACTACGAGCAGTACTTC
TRBV5-1,NA,NA,TRBJ1-1,CASSFQGSVTEAFF,TGCGCCAGCAGCTTCCAGGGGTCCGTCACTGAAGCTTTCTTT
TRBV19,NA,TRBD1,TRBJ2-2,CASSITGGFGELFF,TGTGCCAGTAGTATCACAGGGGGCTTCGGGGAGCTGTTTTTT
TRBV5-1,NA,TRBD1,TRBJ1-1,CASSRGTGVNTEAFF,TGCGCCAGCAGCCGCGGGACAGGGGTGAACACTGAAGCTTTCTTT
TRBV20-1,NA,NA,TRBJ1-2,CSAGAEGYTF,TGCAGTGCGGGGGCAGAGGGCTACACCTTC
TRBV27,NA,TRBD1,TRBJ1-6,CASSLRQGAGNSPLHF,TGTGCCAGCAGTTTAAGACAGGGGGCAGGTAATTCACCCCTCCACTTT
TRBV15,NA,TRBD1,TRBJ2-7,CATSNLQGNEQYF,TGTGCCACCAGCAACCTACAGGGGAACGAGCAGTACTTC
TRBV6-5,NA,TRBD1,TRBJ2-7,CASRLRDSFAEQYF,TGTGCCAGCAGACTAAGGGACAGTTTCGCCGAGCAGTACTTC
TRBV2,NA,NA,TRBJ1-4,CASNSVRYEKLFF,TGTGCCAGCAATTCCGTGCGCTATGAAAAACTGTTTTTT
TRBV5-4,NA,NA,TRBJ1-4,CASSRGAGEKLFF,TGTGCCAGCAGCCGGGGGGCCGGTGAAAAACTGTTTTTT
TRBV5-1,NA,NA,TRBJ2-2,CASSPEQPNTGELFF,TGCGCCAGCAGCCCTGAACAGCCTAACACCGGGGAGCTGTTTTTT
TRBV3-1/TRBV3-2,NA,NA,TRBJ2-1,CASSLLYNEQFF,TGTGCCAGCAGCCTCCTCTACAATGAGCAGTTCTTC
TRBV5-1,NA,TRBD1,TRBJ1-2,CASSLDGGTVNYGYTF,TGCGCCAGCAGCTTGGACGGCGGGACAGTAAACTATGGCTACACCTTC
TRBV29-1,NA,NA,TRBJ1-3,CSVGIAVGNTIYF,TGCAGCGTTGGGATTGCGGTTGGAAACACCATATATTTT
TRBV7-2,NA,NA,TRBJ2-7,CASSLVGFEQYF,TGTGCCAGCAGCTTAGTGGGCTTCGAGCAGTACTTC
TRBV6-5,NA,NA,TRBJ1-1,CASRHTNTEAFF,TGTGCCAGCAGGCACACGAACACTGAAGCTTTCTTT
TRBV5-1,NA,NA,TRBJ2-3,CASALGGGTDTQYF,TGCGCCAGCGCCTTGGGGGGCGGCACAGATACGCAGTATTTT
TRBV5-4,NA,TRBD2,TRBJ2-7,CASSSGGGAQSYEQYF,TGTGCCAGCAGCTCGGGGGGGGGCGCGCAGTCCTACGAGCAGTACTTC
TRBV6-5,NA,NA,TRBJ2-2,CASTRNTGELFF,TGTGCCAGCACCCGGAACACCGGGGAGCTGTTTTTT
TRBV7-9,NA,TRBD1,TRBJ1-2,CAIDRGDGYTF,TGTGCCATCGACAGGGGAGATGGCTACACCTTC
TRBV5-6,once,TRBD1,TRBJ2-7,CASSSRTGPLNEQYF,TGTGCCAGCAGCTCGCGGACAGGACCTCTGAACGAGCAGTACTTC
TRBV20-1,NA,NA,TRBJ2-7,CSASVEQYF,TGCAGTGCTAGCGTGGAGCAGTACTTC
TRBV4-1,few,TRBD2,TRBJ2-1,CASSSLFLKRDRSNEQFF,TGCGCCAGCAGCTCGTTATTCCTAAAGCGGGATCGGTCCAATGAGCAGTTCTTC
TRBV19,NA,TRBD1,TRBJ2-2,CALGGNTGELFF,TGTGCCCTAGGGGGCAACACCGGGGAGCTGTTTTTT
TRBV2,NA,TRBD1,TRBJ1-5,CASSEGTALNQPQHF,TGTGCCAGCAGTGAGGGGACAGCGCTCAATCAGCCCCAGCATTTT
TRBV5-5,NA,NA,TRBJ1-5,CASSLFNGGDQPQHF,TGTGCCAGCAGCTTGTTCAATGGGGGGGATCAGCCCCAGCATTTT
TRBV2,NA,NA,TRBJ1-1,CASSEGQGITEAFF,TGTGCCAGCAGTGAAGGGCAGGGGATCACTGAAGCTTTCTTT
TRBV24-1,NA,NA,TRBJ2-1,CATSDNGRDEQFF,TGTGCCACCAGTGATAATGGGCGGGATGAGCAGTTCTTC
TRBV27,NA,TRBD1,TRBJ1-5,CASSRGGPAIYQPQHF,TGTGCCAGCAGTAGAGGGGGCCCCGCAATATATCAGCCCCAGCATTTT
TRBV12-3/TRBV12-4,NA,TRBD1,TRBJ1-2,CASSLLGGFGYTF,TGTGCCAGCAGTTTATTAGGGGGCTTTGGCTACACCTTC
TRBV7-2,NA,NA,TRBJ1-4,CASSPHRANEKLFF,TGTGCCAGCAGCCCCCACAGGGCGAATGAAAAACTGTTTTTT
TRBV25-1,NA,TRBD2,TRBJ2-1,CASSLAGVWDEQFF,TGTGCCAGCTCACTAGCGGGAGTATGGGATGAGCAGTTCTTC
TRBV7-6,NA,TRBD1,TRBJ2-7,CASSLSTGTGSYEQYF,TGTGCCAGCAGCTTATCTACCGGGACAGGCTCCTACGAGCAGTACTTC
TRBV20-1,NA,NA,TRBJ2-7,CSAKQTYEQYF,TGCAGTGCAAAACAAACCTACGAGCAGTACTTC
TRBV14,NA,NA,TRBJ2-5,CASSQTYSGETQYF,TGTGCCAGCAGCCAAACCTACTCCGGGGAGACCCAGTACTTC
TRBV10-3,NA,NA,TRBJ1-2,CASAAGDYGYTF,TGTGCCAGTGCGGCAGGGGATTATGGCTACACCTTC
TRBV5-1,NA,NA,TRBJ2-3,CASSLGGRSTQYF,TGCGCCAGCAGCTTGGGAGGGCGCAGTACGCAGTATTTT
TRBV6-2/TRBV6-3,NA,NA,TRBJ1-1,CASSYSEVGRGAFF,TGTGCCAGCAGTTACAGTGAGGTTGGCAGGGGAGCTTTCTTT